The clone carrying this T cell receptor beta chain was picked up one time. Its antigen is still unknown. The data derive from a study of shared clonotypes between healthy human individuals. Trimming took 1 base from V and 1 from J; bases not matched to a gene: 2. This CDR3 has 16 residues. CDR1 and CDR2 from the germline V gene are SGHTA and FQGNSA. Original analysis: Junction-only sequences produced by ImmunoSEQ had no quality scores, so filtering differed. This table comes from immunoSEQ multiplex PCR, and its TCRdb copy is limited to in-frame clones, with some not included. V, J and clone size reflect that table, while D and trimming were determined from the DNA. The sample shows millions of clones, roughly 94% of them seen only once. Study findings and constraints: Expectations were that clonotype sharing among donors would be affected by sequencing depth. Sampling used blood alone; tissue repertoires probably differ.

There were no recent acute infections or vaccinations among the donors, who were healthy HIV-negative adults. The gene calls are TRBV7-2 and TRBJ2-5; 11 bases match TRBD2. The TCR sequence derives from a man in his late teens or twenties in good health. Sequenced input: naive CD4+ T cells sorted from blood. Subset reported: CD45RA+ positively selected. The CDR3 sequence: CASSLVGLAAQETQYF. In DNA form, the CDR3 reads TGTGCCAGCAGCTTAGTGGGACTAGCGGCCCAAGAGACCCAGTACTTC. Full variable domain (missing parts from reference TRBV7-2 and TRBJ2-5): GAGVSQSPSNKVTEKGKDVELRCDPISGHTALYWYRQSLGQGLEFLIYFQGNSAPDKSGLPSDRFSAERTGGSVSTLTIQRTQQEDSAVYLCASSLVGLAAQETQYFGPGTRLLVL.